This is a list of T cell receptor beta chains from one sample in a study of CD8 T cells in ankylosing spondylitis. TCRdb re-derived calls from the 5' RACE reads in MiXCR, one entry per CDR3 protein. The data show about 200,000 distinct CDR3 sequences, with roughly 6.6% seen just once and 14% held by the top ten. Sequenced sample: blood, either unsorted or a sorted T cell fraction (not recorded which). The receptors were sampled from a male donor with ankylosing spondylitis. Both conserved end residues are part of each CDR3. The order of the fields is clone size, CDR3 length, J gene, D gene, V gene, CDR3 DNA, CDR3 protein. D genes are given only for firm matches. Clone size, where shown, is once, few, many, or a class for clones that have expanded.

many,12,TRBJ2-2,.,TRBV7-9,TGTGCCAGCAGCTTAATCCCCGGGGAGCTGTTTTTT,CASSLIPGELFF
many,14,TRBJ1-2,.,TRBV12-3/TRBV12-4,TGTGCCAGCAGACATTCACAGGGTAACTATGGCTACACCTTC,CASRHSQGNYGYTF
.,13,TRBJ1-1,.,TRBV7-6,TGTGCCAGCAGCTTATCCTCGGTTACTGAAGCTTTCTTT,CASSLSSVTEAFF
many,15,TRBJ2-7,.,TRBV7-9,TGTGCCAGCAGCTCGCAAGATTCTTCCCACGACGAGCAGTACTTC,CASSSQDSSHDEQYF
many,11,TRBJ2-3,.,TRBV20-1,TGCAGTGCTAGTCAGACTTATACGCAGTATTTT,CSASQTYTQYF
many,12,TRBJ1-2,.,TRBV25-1,TGTGCCAGCAGTAGACCGGACTATGGCTACACCTTC,CASSRPDYGYTF
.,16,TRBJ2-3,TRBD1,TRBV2,TGTGCCATCCTAACTACCGGGACAGGGAATCGTGATACGCAGTATTTT,CAILTTGTGNRDTQYF
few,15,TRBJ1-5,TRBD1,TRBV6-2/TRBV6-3,TGTGCCAGCAGCTCGACAGGGGTCTCGCATCAGCCCCAGCATTTT,CASSSTGVSHQPQHF
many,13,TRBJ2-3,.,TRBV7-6,TGTGCCAGCAGCACTTGGGGGCCAGATACGCAGTATTTT,CASSTWGPDTQYF
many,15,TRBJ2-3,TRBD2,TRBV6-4,TGTGCCAGCAGTGATAGCGGGGGGGCTACAGATACGCAGTATTTT,CASSDSGGATDTQYF
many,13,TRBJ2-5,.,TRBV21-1,TGTGCCAGCAGGGACAGGGCGGAGGAGACCCAGTACTTC,CASRDRAEETQYF
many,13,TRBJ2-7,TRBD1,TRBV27,TGTGCCACCCGGAGACAGGGCTCCTACGAGCAGTACTTC,CATRRQGSYEQYF
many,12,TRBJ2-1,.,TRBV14,TGTGCCAGCAGCCAAGTCGCGGATGAGCAGTTCTTC,CASSQVADEQFF
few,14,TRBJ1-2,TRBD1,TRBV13,TGTGCCAGCAGCCAAAGACAGGGATCGAGGGGCTACACCTTC,CASSQRQGSRGYTF
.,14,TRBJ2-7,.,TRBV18,TGTGCCAGCTCACCCGACTTAACCTCCTACGAGCAGTACTTC,CASSPDLTSYEQYF
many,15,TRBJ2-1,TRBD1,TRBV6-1,TGTGCCAGCAGCCAAGGGACAGAAGCCTACAATGAGCAGTTCTTC,CASSQGTEAYNEQFF
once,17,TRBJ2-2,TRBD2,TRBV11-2,TGTGCCAGCAGCTTACCCCTAGCGGGAGACGATTCCGGGGAGCTGTTTTTT,CASSLPLAGDDSGELFF
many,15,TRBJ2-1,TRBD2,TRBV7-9,TGTGCCAGCAGCTTAATCCGGACTAGAGCCAATGAGCAGTTCTTC,CASSLIRTRANEQFF
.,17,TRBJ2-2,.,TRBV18,TGTGCCAGCTCACCACCAACAGGGAACACGAACACCGGGGAGCTGTTTTTT,CASSPPTGNTNTGELFF
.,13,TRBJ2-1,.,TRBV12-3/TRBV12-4,TGTGCCAGCAGTTTTAGGAACCCCAATGAGCAGTTCTTC,CASSFRNPNEQFF
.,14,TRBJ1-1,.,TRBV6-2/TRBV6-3,TGTGCCAGCAGGATCGGGACCAAGAACACTGAAGCTTTCTTT,CASRIGTKNTEAFF
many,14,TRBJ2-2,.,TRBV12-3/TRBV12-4,TGTGCCAGCAGTTTAGTCACGGACACCGGGGAGCTGTTTTTT,CASSLVTDTGELFF
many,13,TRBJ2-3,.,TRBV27,TGTGCCAGCAGTCTATGGACCGGGGATACGCAGTATTTT,CASSLWTGDTQYF
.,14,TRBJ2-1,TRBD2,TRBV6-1,TGTGCCAGCAGTGACCCCGGGACTACATCTGAGCAGTTCTTC,CASSDPGTTSEQFF
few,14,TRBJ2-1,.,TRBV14,TGTGCCAGCGGGAGGGACACGGCTTACAATGAGCAGTTCTTC,CASGRDTAYNEQFF
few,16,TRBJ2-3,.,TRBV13,TGTGCCAGCAGCTTTGGGGCCCGAGGCCATGAAAGTACGCAGTATTTT,CASSFGARGHESTQYF
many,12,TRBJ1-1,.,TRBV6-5,TGTGCCAGCTATTACCTCGGGGGTGAAGCTTTCTTT,CASYYLGGEAFF
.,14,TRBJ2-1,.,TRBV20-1,TGCAGTGCTGTGCGCCCCCGTCCCTACAATGAGCAGTTCTTC,CSAVRPRPYNEQFF
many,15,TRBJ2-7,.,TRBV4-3,TGCGCCAGCAGCCAGAGACAGGAGCTATCCTACGAGCAGTACTTC,CASSQRQELSYEQYF
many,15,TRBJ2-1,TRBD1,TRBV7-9,TGTGCCAGCAGCTTAGTATTGGGACAGGGAAATGAGCAGTTCTTC,CASSLVLGQGNEQFF
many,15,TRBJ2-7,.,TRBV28,TGTGCCAGCAGTTTTCCCCCGGCAGGGACCTACGAGCAGTACTTC,CASSFPPAGTYEQYF
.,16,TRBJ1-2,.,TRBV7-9,TGTGCCAGCAGCTTTCGTCCCGGACCGGTAAACTATGGCTACACCTTC,CASSFRPGPVNYGYTF
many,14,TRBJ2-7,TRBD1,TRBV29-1,TGCAGCGTCGTTACCGGGACAGGGGCCTACGAGCAGTACTTC,CSVVTGTGAYEQYF
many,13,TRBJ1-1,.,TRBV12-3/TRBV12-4,TGTGTCAGCAGTTGGATGGGTAACACTGAAGCTTTCTTT,CVSSWMGNTEAFF
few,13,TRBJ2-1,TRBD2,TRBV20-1,TGCAGTCGACTAGCGGTTTCCTACAATGAGCAGTTCTTC,CSRLAVSYNEQFF
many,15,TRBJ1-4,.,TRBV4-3,TGCGCCAGCAGCCGCATCTGGGGGGAGAATGAAAAACTGTTTTTT,CASSRIWGENEKLFF
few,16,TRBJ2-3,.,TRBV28,TGTGCCAGCAGCTCCCTACTAGAACAACAGATAGGGACGCAGTATTTT,CASSSLLEQQIGTQYF
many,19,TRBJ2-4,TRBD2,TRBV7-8,TGTGCCAGCAGCTTAGCCAGGACTAGCTTGGGGATAGCCAAAAACATTCAGTACTTC,CASSLARTSLGIAKNIQYF
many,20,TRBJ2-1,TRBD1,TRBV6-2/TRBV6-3,TGTGCCAGCAGTTACCCTATCCCGGGACAGGGGAGGGAATCCTACAATGAGCAGTTCTTC,CASSYPIPGQGRESYNEQFF
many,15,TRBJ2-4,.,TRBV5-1,TGCGCCAGCAGCTTGGCTGCCGGGACCAAAAACATTCAGTACTTC,CASSLAAGTKNIQYF
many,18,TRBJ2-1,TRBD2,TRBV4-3,TGCGCCAGCAGCCAAGATCAAGCGGGGCCGTACTCCTACAATGAGCAGTTCTTC,CASSQDQAGPYSYNEQFF
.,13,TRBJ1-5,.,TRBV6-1,TGTGCCAGCAGTCGGGTCCCCCGTCAGCCCCAGCATTTT,CASSRVPRQPQHF
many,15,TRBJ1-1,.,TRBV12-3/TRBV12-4,TGTGCCAGCAGCGGGCCCATCGGAGCGTCCACTGAAGCTTTCTTT,CASSGPIGASTEAFF
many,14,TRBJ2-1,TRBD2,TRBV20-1,TGCAGTGCCGGGGGGTACTACGAATACAATGAGCAGTTCTTC,CSAGGYYEYNEQFF
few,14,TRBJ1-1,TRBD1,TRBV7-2,TGTGCCAGCAGCCCGGACAGGAGGTACACTGAAGCTTTCTTT,CASSPDRRYTEAFF
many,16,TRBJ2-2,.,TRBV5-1,TGCGCCAGCAGCTTGGTTTGGAGGGGTAACACCGGGGAGCTGTTTTTT,CASSLVWRGNTGELFF
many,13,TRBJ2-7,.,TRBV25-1,TGTGCCAGCAGTGCCGGACGCTCCTACGAGCAGTACTTC,CASSAGRSYEQYF
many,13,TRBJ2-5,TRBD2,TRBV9,TGTGCCAGCGGGGGGACTACACAAGAGACCCAGTACTTC,CASGGTTQETQYF
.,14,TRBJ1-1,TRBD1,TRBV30,TGTGCCTGGACCGTTGGACAGGGGTGGACTGAAGCTTTCTTT,CAWTVGQGWTEAFF
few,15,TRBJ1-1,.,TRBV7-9,TGTGCCAGCAGCCCAGGACTTAATTTTAACACTGAAGCTTTCTTT,CASSPGLNFNTEAFF
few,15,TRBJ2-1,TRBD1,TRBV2,TGTGCCAGCAGTGAGGACAGGGGGCGCCTAAATGAGCAGTTCTTC,CASSEDRGRLNEQFF
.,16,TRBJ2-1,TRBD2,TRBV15,TGTGCCACCAGCAGATTTAGCGGGAGCGCGTACAATAAGCAGTTCTTC,CATSRFSGSAYNKQFF